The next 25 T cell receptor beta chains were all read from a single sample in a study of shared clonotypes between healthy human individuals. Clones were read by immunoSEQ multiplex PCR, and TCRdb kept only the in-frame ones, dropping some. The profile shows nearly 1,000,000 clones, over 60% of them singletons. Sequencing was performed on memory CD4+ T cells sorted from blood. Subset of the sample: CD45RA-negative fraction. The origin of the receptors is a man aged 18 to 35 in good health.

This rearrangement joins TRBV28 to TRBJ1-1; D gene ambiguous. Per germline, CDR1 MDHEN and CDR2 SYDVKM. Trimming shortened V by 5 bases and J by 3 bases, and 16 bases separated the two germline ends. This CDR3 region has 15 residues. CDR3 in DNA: TGTGCCAGCAGTAGACGAACCGGACTGCACACTGAAGCTTTCTTT. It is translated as CASSRRTGLHTEAFF. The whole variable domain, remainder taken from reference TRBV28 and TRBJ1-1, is DVKVTQSSRYLVKRTGEKVFLECVQDMDHENMFWYRQDPGLGLRLIYFSYDVKMKEKGDIPEGYSVSREKKERFSLILESASTNQTSMYLCASSRRTGLHTEAFFGQGTRLTVV.

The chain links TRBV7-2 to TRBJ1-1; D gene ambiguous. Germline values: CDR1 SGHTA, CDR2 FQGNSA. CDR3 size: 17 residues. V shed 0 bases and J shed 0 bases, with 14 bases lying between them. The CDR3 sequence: CASSLALMSGLNTEAFF. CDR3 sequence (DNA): TGTGCCAGCAGCTTAGCGCTAATGTCAGGACTGAACACTGAAGCTTTCTTT.

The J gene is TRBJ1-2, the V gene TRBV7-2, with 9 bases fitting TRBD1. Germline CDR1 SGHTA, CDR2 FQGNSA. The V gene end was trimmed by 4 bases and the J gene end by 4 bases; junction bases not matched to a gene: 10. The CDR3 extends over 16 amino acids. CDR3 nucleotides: TGTGCCAGCAGCTCTCGGACAGGGGCCAGCCTCTATGGCTACACCTTC. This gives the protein CASSSRTGASLYGYTF.

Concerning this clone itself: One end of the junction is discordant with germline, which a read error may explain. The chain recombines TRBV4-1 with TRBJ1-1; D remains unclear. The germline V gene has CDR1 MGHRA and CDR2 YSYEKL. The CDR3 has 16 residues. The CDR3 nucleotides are TGCGCCAGCAGCCAAGAAGGTGCCCGGGAGAACCCTGAAGCTTTCTTT. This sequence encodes CASSQEGARENPEAFF.

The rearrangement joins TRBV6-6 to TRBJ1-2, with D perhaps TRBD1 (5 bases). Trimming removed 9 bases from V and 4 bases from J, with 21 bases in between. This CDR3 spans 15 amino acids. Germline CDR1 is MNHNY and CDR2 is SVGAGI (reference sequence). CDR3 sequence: CASVLSGAVGYGYTF. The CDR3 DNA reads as TGTGCCAGTGTCCTGAGTGGGGCCGTGGGCTATGGCTACACCTTC.

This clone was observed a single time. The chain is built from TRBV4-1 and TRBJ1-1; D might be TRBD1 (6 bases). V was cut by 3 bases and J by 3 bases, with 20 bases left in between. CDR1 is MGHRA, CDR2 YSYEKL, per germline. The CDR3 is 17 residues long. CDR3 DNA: TGCGCCAGCAGCCAGGCTACAGGGATCCTTGGGGACACTGAAGCTTTCTTT. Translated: CASSQATGILGDTEAFF.

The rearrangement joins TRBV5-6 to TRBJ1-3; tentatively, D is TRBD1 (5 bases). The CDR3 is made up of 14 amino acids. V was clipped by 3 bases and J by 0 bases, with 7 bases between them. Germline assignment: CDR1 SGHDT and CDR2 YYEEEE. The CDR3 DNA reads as TGTGCCAGCAGCTCAAGGGGCTCTGGAAACACCATATATTTT. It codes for CASSSRGSGNTIYF.

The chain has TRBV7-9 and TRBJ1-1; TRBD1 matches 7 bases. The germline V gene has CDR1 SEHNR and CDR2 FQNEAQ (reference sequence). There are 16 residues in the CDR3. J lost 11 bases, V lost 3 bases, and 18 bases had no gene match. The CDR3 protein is CASSLDARTGSSGAFF. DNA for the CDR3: TGTGCCAGCAGCTTGGACGCCCGGACAGGTTCGAGTGGCGCTTTCTTT.

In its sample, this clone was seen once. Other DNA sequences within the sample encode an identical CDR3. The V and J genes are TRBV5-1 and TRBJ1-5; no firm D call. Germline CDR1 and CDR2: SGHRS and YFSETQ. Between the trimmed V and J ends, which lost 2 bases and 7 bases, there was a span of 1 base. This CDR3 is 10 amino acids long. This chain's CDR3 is CASSLQPQHF. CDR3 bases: TGCGCCAGCAGCTTACAGCCCCAGCATTTT.

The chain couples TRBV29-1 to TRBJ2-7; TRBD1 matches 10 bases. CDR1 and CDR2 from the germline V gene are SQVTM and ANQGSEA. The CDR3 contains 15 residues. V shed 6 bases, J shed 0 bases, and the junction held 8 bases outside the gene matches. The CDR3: CSVLMGQGTSYEQYF. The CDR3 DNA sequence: TGCAGCGTGCTAATGGGACAGGGGACCTCCTACGAGCAGTACTTC.

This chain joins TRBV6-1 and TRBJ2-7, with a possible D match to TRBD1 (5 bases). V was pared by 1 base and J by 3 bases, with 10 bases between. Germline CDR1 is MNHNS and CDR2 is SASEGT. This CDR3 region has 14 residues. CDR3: CASSEGGSIYEQYF. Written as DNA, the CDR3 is TGTGCCAGCAGTGAAGGGGGCTCCATCTACGAGCAGTACTTC.

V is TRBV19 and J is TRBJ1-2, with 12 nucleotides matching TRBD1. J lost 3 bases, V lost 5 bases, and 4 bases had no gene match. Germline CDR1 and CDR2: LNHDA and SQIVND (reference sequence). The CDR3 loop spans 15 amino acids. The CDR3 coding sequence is TGTGCCAGTAGTCTCGGGACAGGGGGCGACTATGGCTACACCTTC. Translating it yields CASSLGTGGDYGYTF.

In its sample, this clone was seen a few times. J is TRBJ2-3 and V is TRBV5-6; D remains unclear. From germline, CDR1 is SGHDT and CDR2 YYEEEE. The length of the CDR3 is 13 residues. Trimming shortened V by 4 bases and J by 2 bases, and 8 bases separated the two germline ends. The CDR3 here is CASSLAITDTQYF. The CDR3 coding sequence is TGTGCCAGCAGCCTGGCGATCACAGATACGCAGTATTTT.

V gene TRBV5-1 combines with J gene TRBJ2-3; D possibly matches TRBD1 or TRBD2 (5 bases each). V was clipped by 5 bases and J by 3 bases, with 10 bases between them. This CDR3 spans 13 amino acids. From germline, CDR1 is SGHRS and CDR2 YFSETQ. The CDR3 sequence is CASRQGVTDTQYF. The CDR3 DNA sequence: TGCGCCAGCAGGCAGGGAGTTACAGATACGCAGTATTTT.

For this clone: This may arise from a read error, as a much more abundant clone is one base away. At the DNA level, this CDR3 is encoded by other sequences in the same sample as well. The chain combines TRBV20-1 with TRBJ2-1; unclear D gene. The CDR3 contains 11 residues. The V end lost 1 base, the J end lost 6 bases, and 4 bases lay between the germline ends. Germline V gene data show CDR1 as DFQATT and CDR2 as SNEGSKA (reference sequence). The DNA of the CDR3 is TGCAGTGCTAGAGGTGGCAATGAGCAGTTCTTC. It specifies CSARGGNEQFF.

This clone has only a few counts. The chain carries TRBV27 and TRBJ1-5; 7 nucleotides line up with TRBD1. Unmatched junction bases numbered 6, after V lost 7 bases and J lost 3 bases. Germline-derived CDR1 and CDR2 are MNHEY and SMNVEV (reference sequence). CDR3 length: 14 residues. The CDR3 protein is CASKSTGVNQPQHF. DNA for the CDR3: TGTGCCAGCAAATCTACAGGGGTCAATCAGCCCCAGCATTTT.

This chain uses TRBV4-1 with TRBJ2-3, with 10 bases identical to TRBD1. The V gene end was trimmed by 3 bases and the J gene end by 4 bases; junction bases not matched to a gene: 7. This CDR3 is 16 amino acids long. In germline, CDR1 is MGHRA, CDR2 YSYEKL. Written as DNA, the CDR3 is TGCGCCAGCAGCCAGGAAGGGACAGGGGCGGCAGATACGCAGTATTTT. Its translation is CASSQEGTGAADTQYF.

The CDR3 coding sequence is TGTGCCAGCAGCGTAGAGGCTAGCGGGAGGTTCACAGATACGCAGTATTTT. It specifies CASSVEASGRFTDTQYF. This sequence joins TRBV9 and TRBJ2-3, with 11 nucleotides matching TRBD2. This CDR3 contains 17 residues. The germline V gene encodes CDR1 SGDLS and CDR2 YYNGEE. With V trimmed by 0 bases and J by 2 bases, 5 bases remained unmatched.

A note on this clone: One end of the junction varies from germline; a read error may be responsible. CDR3 sequence: CAISEGYYRDF. The CDR3 nucleotides are TGTGCCATCAGTGAGGGATACTACAGGGATTTC. The V and J genes are TRBV10-3 and TRBJ2-7, with D tentatively TRBD1 (6 bases). CDR1 is ENHRY and CDR2 is SYGVKD in the germline V gene. The CDR3 covers 11 residues.

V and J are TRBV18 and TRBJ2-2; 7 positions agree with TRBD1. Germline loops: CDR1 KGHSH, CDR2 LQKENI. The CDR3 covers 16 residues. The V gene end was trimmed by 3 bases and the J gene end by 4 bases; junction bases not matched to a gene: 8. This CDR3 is CASSPTGPGGTGELFF. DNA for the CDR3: TGTGCCAGCTCACCCACAGGACCAGGGGGCACCGGGGAGCTGTTTTTT.

Written as DNA, the CDR3 is TGTGCCAGCAGCCGGATCCGGGGGGGCTACGAGCAGTACTTC. Protein: CASSRIRGGYEQYF. V and J are TRBV7-2 and TRBJ2-7; 8 bases are a match to TRBD2. CDR3 length: 14 amino acids. Germline V gene data show CDR1 as SGHTA and CDR2 as FQGNSA. J lost 3 bases, V lost 5 bases, and 6 bases had no gene match.

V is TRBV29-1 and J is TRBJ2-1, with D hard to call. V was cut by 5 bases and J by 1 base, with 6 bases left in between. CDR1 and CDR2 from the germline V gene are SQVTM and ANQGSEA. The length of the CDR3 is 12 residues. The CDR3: CSVSISYNEQFF. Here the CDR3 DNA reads TGCAGCGTTAGCATATCCTACAATGAGCAGTTCTTC.

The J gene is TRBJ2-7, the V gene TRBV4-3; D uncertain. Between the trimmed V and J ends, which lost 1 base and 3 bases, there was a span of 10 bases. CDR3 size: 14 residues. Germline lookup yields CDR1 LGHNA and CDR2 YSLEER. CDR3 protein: CASSQAADLYEQYF. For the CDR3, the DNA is TGCGCCAGCAGCCAAGCCGCTGACCTCTACGAGCAGTACTTC.

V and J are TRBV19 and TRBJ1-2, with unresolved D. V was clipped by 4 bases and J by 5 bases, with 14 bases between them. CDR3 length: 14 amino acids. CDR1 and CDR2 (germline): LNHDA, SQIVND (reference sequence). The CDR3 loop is CASSKDKNSYGYTF. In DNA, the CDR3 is TGTGCCAGTAGTAAAGACAAAAATTCATATGGCTACACCTTC.

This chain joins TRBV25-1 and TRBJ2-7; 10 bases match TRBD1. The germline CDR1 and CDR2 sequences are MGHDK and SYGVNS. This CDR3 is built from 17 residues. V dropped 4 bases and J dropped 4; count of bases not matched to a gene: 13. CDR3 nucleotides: TGTGCCAGCAGTGCGCTACGGGACAGGGGTTTGGTATACGAGCAGTACTTC. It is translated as CASSALRDRGLVYEQYF.